The present TCR beta chain was sequenced within a study of shared clonotypes between healthy human individuals. General study points: Investigators expected sequencing depth to affect clonotype sharing among donors.

A word on this clone: What it binds is unknown. The sample has other DNA sequences that encode this CDR3 too.

Per the authors' pipeline: Junction-only sequences produced by ImmunoSEQ had no quality scores, so filtering differed. The data were produced by immunoSEQ multiplex PCR, yet TCRdb's version contains in-frame clones alone and is incomplete. V, J and clone size were drawn from that table, and D and trimming were deduced from the DNA. This sample yields about 1,500,000 clones, of which roughly 97% are seen a single time; approximately 1.1% belongs to the top ten. V was clipped by 4 bases and J by 0 bases, with 6 bases between them. Germline V gene lookup returns CDR1 KGHSH and CDR2 LQKENI. This CDR3 is built from 13 residues.

The sequencing sample was made of naive CD4+ T cells sorted from blood. Subset meaning: CD45RA+ positively selected. The V call is TRBV18, the J call TRBJ1-1; no firm D call. This clonotype was sampled from a man younger than 45 in good health. The CDR3 coding sequence is TGTGCCAGCTCACAGGGAGTGAACACTGAAGCTTTCTTT. Its translation: CASSQGVNTEAFF.